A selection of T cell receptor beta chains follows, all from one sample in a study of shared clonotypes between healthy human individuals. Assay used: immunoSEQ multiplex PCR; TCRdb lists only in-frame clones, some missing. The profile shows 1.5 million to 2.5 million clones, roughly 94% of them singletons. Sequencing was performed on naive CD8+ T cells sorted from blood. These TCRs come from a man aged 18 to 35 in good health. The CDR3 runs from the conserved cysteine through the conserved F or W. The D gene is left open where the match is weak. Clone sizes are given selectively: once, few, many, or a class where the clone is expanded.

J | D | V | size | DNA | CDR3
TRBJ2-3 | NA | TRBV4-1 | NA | TGCGCCAGCAGCCAAGCACCGGGGGTCTACACAGATACGCAGTATTTT | CASSQAPGVYTDTQYF
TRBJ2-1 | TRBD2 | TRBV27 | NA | TGTGCCAGCACCACTAGCGGGACTTACAATGAGCAGTTCTTC | CASTTSGTYNEQFF
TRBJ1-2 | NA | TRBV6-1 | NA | TGTGCCAGCAGTGAACTAGGTACGGCCTATGGCTACACCTTC | CASSELGTAYGYTF
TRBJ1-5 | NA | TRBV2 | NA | TGTGCCAGCAGCCCCGGGACACCCTATCCGCCCCAGCATTTT | CASSPGTPYPPQHF
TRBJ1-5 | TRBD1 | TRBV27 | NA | TGTGCCAGCAGTTTAAGTCGGAGGGGGCGGAATCAGCCCCAGCATTTT | CASSLSRRGRNQPQHF
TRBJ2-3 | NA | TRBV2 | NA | TGTGCCAGCAGTGACCCGGGGAGCACAGATACGCAGTATTTT | CASSDPGSTDTQYF
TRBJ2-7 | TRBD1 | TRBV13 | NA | TGTGCCAGCAGCTTAGGCCTCTCACTTTCGACAGGGGTCTCCTACGAGCAGTACTTC | CASSLGLSLSTGVSYEQYF
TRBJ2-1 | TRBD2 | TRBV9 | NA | TGTGCCAGCAGCGGATCTAGCGGGAGTGCCAGTGAGCAGTTCTTC | CASSGSSGSASEQFF
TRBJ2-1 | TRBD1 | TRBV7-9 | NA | TGTGCCAGCAGCTTAGCGACAGGGGACGGGGGCAATGAGCAGTTCTTC | CASSLATGDGGNEQFF
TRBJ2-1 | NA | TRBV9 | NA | TGTGCCAGCAGCGCCACAGGCAATGAGCAGTTCTTC | CASSATGNEQFF
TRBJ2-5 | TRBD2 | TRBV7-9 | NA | TGTGCCAGCAGCTTACTAGCGGGAGGGCAAGAGACCCAGTACTTC | CASSLLAGGQETQYF
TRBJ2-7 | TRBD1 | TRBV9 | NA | TGTGCCAGCAGCGCAGCCGGGACAGGGATGTACGAGCAGTACTTC | CASSAAGTGMYEQYF
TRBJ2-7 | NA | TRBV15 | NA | TGTGCCACCAGCCCGATCAGTAGCTGGTACGAGCAGTACTTC | CATSPISSWYEQYF
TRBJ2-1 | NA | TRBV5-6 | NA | TGTGCCAGCAGCTTTTCTGCTAGCTACAATGAGCAGTTCTTC | CASSFSASYNEQFF
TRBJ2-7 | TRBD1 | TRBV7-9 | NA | TGTGCCAGCAGCTTGCCCGGACAGGGGGTCGACGAGCAGTACTTC | CASSLPGQGVDEQYF
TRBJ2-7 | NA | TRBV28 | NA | TGTGCCAGCAGTGCCACCGGGACCTATTCCTACGAGCAGTACTTC | CASSATGTYSYEQYF
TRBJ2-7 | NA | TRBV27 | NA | TGTGCCAGCAGTTCCCTAGTTGGTTCCGACTACGAGCAGTACTTC | CASSSLVGSDYEQYF
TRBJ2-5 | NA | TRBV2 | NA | TGTGCCAGCAGTGAACTGGTGGAAGAGACCCAGTACTTC | CASSELVEETQYF
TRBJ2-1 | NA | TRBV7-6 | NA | TGTGCCAGCAGCTTCGGGGTGGGCAATGAGCAGTTCTTC | CASSFGVGNEQFF
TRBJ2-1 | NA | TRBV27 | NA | TGTGCCAGCAGTTTCAACAGGTACAATGAGCAGTTCTTC | CASSFNRYNEQFF
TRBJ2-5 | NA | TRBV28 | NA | TGTGCCAGCGGTACGGTGTACCAAGAGACCCAGTACTTC | CASGTVYQETQYF
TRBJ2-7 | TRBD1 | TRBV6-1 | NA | TGTGCCAGCAGGGAACCCGGACAGGGGTACGAGCAGTACTTC | CASREPGQGYEQYF
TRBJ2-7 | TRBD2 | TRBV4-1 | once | TGCGCCAGCAGCCAAGAATGGGCAGCGGGATCCTACGAGCAGTACTTC | CASSQEWAAGSYEQYF
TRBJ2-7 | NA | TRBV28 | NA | TGTGCCAGCAGTCTGGATGAGTCAGGAGAGCAGTACTTC | CASSLDESGEQYF
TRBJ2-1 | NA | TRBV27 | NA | TGTGCCAGCAGTTTTCGGTACCGCGCGTCAGCCAATGAGCAGTTCTTC | CASSFRYRASANEQFF
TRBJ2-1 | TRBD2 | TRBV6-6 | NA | TGTGCCAGCAGCTCAGCGGGAAACGGCTACAATGAGCAGTTCTTC | CASSSAGNGYNEQFF
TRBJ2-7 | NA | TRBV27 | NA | TGTGCCAGCAGTTTGTCTTCGTCCTCCTACGAGCAGTACTTC | CASSLSSSSYEQYF
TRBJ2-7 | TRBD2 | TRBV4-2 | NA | TGTGCCAGCAGCCAAGATCTAGGACTAGCGGGGCTCGAGCAGTACTTC | CASSQDLGLAGLEQYF
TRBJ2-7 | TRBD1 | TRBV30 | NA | TGTGCCTGGAGTTCCGGGACAGCCTACGAGCAGTACTTC | CAWSSGTAYEQYF
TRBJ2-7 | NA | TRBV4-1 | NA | TGCGCCAGCAGCCAAGATGGCAGGAACCCATTGTACGAGCAGTACTTC | CASSQDGRNPLYEQYF